Ten or more counts support the clone carrying this T cell receptor (beta chain). The data originate from a study of neurological immune-mediated disorders. TCRdb itself ran the 5' RACE reads through MiXCR, one entry per CDR3 protein. The sample yields 75,000 to 90,000 distinct CDR3 sequences, over 9% seen once. With 5 bases removed from V and 2 bases from J, the gap between germline ends came to 13 bases. Germline loops: CDR1 MNHEY, CDR2 SMNVEV (reference sequence). CDR3 size: 14 residues. The sequenced material came from PBMCs. The chain recombines TRBV27 with TRBJ2-7, with D tentatively TRBD1 or TRBD2 (5 bases each). The receptor was derived from a man aged 40-49 years in good health. The CDR3 loop is CASSPTGRTYEQYF. CDR3 DNA: TGTGCCAGCAGTCCAACGGGACGGACCTACGAGCAGTACTTC.